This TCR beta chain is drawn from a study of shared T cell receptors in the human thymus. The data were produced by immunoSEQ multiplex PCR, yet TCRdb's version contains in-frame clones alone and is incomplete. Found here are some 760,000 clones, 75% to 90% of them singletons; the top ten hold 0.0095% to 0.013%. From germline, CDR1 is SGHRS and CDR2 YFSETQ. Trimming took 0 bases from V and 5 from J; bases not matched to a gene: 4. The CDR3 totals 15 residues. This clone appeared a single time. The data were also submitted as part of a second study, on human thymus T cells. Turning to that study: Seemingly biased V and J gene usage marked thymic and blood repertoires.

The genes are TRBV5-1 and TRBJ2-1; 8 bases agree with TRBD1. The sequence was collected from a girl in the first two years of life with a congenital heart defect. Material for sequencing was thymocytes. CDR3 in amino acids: CASSLGRTGHNEQFF. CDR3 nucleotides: TGCGCCAGCAGCTTGGGGAGGACAGGGCACAATGAGCAGTTCTTC. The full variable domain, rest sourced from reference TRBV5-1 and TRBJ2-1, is KAGVTQTPRYLIKTRGQQVTLSCSPISGHRSVSWYQQTPGQGLQFLFEYFSETQRNKGNFPGRFSGRQFSNSRSEMNVSTLELGDSALYLCASSLGRTGHNEQFFGPGTRLTVL.